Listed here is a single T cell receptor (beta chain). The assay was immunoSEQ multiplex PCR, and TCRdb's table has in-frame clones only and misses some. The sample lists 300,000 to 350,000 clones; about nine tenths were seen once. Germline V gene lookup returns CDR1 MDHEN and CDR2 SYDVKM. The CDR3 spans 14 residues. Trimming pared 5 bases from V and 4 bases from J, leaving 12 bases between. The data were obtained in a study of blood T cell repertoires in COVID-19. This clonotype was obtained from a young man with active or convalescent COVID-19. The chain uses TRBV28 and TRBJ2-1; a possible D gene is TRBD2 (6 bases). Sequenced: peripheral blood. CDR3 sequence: CASSTQGGYNEQFF. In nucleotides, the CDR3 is TGTGCCAGCAGTACTCAGGGAGGTTACAATGAGCAGTTCTTC.